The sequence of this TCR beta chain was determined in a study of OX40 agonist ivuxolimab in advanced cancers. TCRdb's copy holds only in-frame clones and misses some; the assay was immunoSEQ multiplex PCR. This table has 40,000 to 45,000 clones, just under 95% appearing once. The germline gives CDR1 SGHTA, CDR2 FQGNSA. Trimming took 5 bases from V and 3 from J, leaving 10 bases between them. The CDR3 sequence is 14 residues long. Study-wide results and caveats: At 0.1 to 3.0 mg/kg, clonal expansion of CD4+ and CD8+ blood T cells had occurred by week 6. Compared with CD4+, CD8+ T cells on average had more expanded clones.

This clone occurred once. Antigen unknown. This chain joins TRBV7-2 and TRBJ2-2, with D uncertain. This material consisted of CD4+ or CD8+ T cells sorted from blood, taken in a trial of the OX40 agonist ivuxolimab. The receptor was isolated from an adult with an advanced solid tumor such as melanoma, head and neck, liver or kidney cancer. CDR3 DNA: TGTGCCAGCAGCCCCTTAAGGGACACCGGGGAGCTGTTTTTT. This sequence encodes CASSPLRDTGELFF.